What follows are 21 T cell receptor beta chains derived from one specimen sequenced in a study of blood T cell repertoires in COVID-19. Sequenced by immunoSEQ multiplex PCR; TCRdb stores in-frame clones only, minus some. The table includes more than 80,000 clones, about 70% detected once. The sample consisted of peripheral blood. These receptors originate from an elderly woman with active or convalescent COVID-19.

This clone was seen a few times. The CDR3 loop is CASRNRQYGEAFF. Here the CDR3 DNA reads TGTGCCAGCAGAAACAGACAGTACGGGGAAGCTTTCTTT. V gene TRBV6-5 combines with J gene TRBJ1-1; tentatively, D is TRBD1 (5 bases). The CDR3 consists of 13 residues. The V end was cut by 6 bases, the J end by 8 bases, with 16 bases between. Germline-derived CDR1 and CDR2 are MNHEY and SVGAGI.

V is TRBV7-6 and J is TRBJ1-3, with D possibly matching TRBD1 (5 bases). The CDR3 is 16 amino acids. V lost 5 bases and J 2 bases, leaving 16 bases between the germline ends. The V gene's germline CDR1 is SGHVS and CDR2 FNYEAQ. For the CDR3, the DNA is TGTGCCAGCAGCCCCTTTGGGGAACAGGCTGGAAACACCATATATTTT. Translation gives CASSPFGEQAGNTIYF. Using reference TRBV7-6 and TRBJ1-3 for the parts outside the CDR3, the full variable domain is GAGVSQSPRYKVTKRGQDVALRCDPISGHVSLYWYRQALGQGPEFLTYFNYEAQQDKSGLPNDRFSAERPEGSISTLTIQRTEQRDSAMYRCASSPFGEQAGNTIYFGEGSWLTVV.

The V gene is TRBV24-1, the J gene TRBJ2-1; the D is unclear. This CDR3 has 13 amino acids. Germline CDR1 is KGHDR and CDR2 is SFDVKD. Trimming stripped 4 bases from V and 3 bases from J, with 6 bases between. The CDR3 DNA follows: TGTGCCACCAGTGACCGGGTCTACAATGAGCAGTTCTTC. Translation gives CATSDRVYNEQFF.

This clone turned up a few times. The J gene is TRBJ1-1, the V gene TRBV6-5; D ambiguous. The V and J ends lost 0 bases and 0 bases respectively, with 8 bases between them. The germline gives CDR1 MNHEY, CDR2 SVGAGI. The CDR3 runs to 15 residues. The CDR3 DNA is TGTGCCAGCAGTTACTCGTCCGAGTTGAACACTGAAGCTTTCTTT. Its translation: CASSYSSELNTEAFF.

The J gene is TRBJ1-6, the V gene TRBV28; D is unresolved. Germline values: CDR1 MDHEN, CDR2 SYDVKM. V was shortened by 5 bases and J by 7 bases, with 12 bases between the two germline ends. The CDR3 is 14 residues long. The CDR3 sequence: CASSPSWRNSPLHF. The CDR3 bases are TGTGCCAGCAGTCCCTCGTGGAGGAATTCACCCCTCCACTTT.

The chain uses TRBV27 and TRBJ2-7, with D possibly matching TRBD2 (7 bases). CDR1 MNHEY and CDR2 SMNVEV come from the germline V gene (reference sequence). Trimming left V 2 bases short and J 1 base short, with 15 bases between. CDR3 length: 16 amino acids. The CDR3 loop is CASSLVAGARSYEQYF. The CDR3 nucleotides are TGTGCCAGCAGTTTAGTGGCGGGGGCCCGATCCTACGAGCAGTACTTC.

V gene TRBV5-1 combines with J gene TRBJ2-7, with 10 bases fitting TRBD2. The length of the CDR3 is 16 residues. Germline CDR1 and CDR2: SGHRS and YFSETQ. V trimming: 2 bases; J trimming: 0 bases; junction bases outside the gene matches: 5. The CDR3, as DNA: TGCGCCAGCAGCTTCTTTAGCGGGGGGAGCTCCTACGAGCAGTACTTC. It translates to CASSFFSGGSSYEQYF.

The rearrangement joins TRBV5-6 to TRBJ1-2, with TRBD1 as a possible D gene (5 bases). The CDR3 runs 13 residues. Trimming took 6 bases from V and 6 from J, leaving 15 bases between them. Germline loops: CDR1 SGHDT, CDR2 YYEEEE. CDR3 sequence: CASKRGRVDGYTF. CDR3 sequence (DNA): TGTGCCAGCAAAAGGGGCAGGGTGGATGGCTACACCTTC.

The CDR3 DNA sequence: TGTGCCAGCAGCCCTACTAGCGGGGGAGGCTACGAGCAGTACTTC. Translation: CASSPTSGGGYEQYF. This chain uses TRBV9 with TRBJ2-7; 11 bases agree with TRBD2. This CDR3 comprises 15 residues. Trimming at V came to 4 bases and at J to 3 bases, leaving 6 bases not matched to a gene. CDR1 is SGDLS, CDR2 YYNGEE, per germline.

V usage is TRBV11-2 and J usage is TRBJ2-1; 9 nucleotides agree with TRBD1. V lost 0 bases, J lost 1 base, and 13 bases stayed unmatched. Germline CDR1 SGHAT, CDR2 FQNNGV. This CDR3 has 20 residues. CDR3: CASSLDGQGPVWESYNEQFF. DNA for the CDR3: TGTGCCAGCAGCTTAGACGGACAGGGGCCGGTTTGGGAATCCTACAATGAGCAGTTCTTC. Together with reference TRBV11-2 and TRBJ2-1, the CDR3 gives the full variable domain: EAGVAQSPRYKIIEKRQSVAFWCNPISGHATLYWYQQILGQGPKLLIQFQNNGVVDDSQLPKDRFSAERLKGVDSTLKIQPAKLEDSAVYLCASSLDGQGPVWESYNEQFFGPGTRLTVL.

This chain links TRBV27 with TRBJ2-1; possible D gene TRBD2, 5 bases. This CDR3 region has 12 residues. CDR1 is MNHEY and CDR2 is SMNVEV in the germline V gene (reference sequence). Trimming took 6 bases from V and 10 from J, leaving 13 bases between them. The CDR3 coding sequence is TGTGCCAGCAGCCGCAGGACGGGGGAGCAGTTCTTC. Its translation: CASSRRTGEQFF.

The chain couples TRBV7-2 to TRBJ1-6; weak D call: TRBD1 (6 bases). V lost 7 bases and J 0 bases, leaving 19 bases between the germline ends. The length of the CDR3 is 18 residues. The V gene's germline CDR1 is SGHTA and CDR2 FQGNSA. The CDR3 DNA sequence: TGTGCCAGCAACAACAAAGGGGGGGAGAGCTCCTATAATTCACCCCTCCACTTT. Amino acids: CASNNKGGESSYNSPLHF.

The chain recombines TRBV2 with TRBJ2-5; 8 bases are a match to TRBD1. V lost 6 bases to trimming and J lost 2 bases; unmatched junction nucleotides: 8. CDR3 length: 15 amino acids. Per germline, CDR1 SNHLY and CDR2 FYNNEI. CDR3 bases: TGTGCCAGCAGCGGAGACAGGGGTTGGCAAGAGACCCAGTACTTC. Translating gives CASSGDRGWQETQYF.

In its sample, this clone was seen a few times. V and J are TRBV27 and TRBJ1-1, with 8 positions matching TRBD1. The CDR3 runs 15 residues. J was trimmed by 2 bases and V by 1 base; bases with no gene match: 3. Germline CDR1 and CDR2: MNHEY and SMNVEV (reference sequence). The CDR3 here is CASSLFRGHNTEAFF. DNA of the CDR3: TGTGCCAGCAGTTTATTCAGGGGGCACAACACTGAAGCTTTCTTT.

The J gene is TRBJ1-5, the V gene TRBV5-1, with D possibly being TRBD1 (5 bases). Germline CDR1 SGHRS, CDR2 YFSETQ. Between the trimmed V and J ends, which lost 3 bases and 2 bases, there was a span of 9 bases. The CDR3 totals 14 residues. The CDR3 protein is CASSSRGGNQPQHF. CDR3 bases: TGCGCCAGCAGCTCGCGGGGCGGCAATCAGCCCCAGCATTTT.

The V gene is TRBV2, the J gene TRBJ2-3, with 9 bases matching TRBD1. Germline CDR1 reads SNHLY; CDR2 reads FYNNEI. The ends lost 6 bases at V and 3 bases at J; junction bases unmatched: 4. This CDR3 contains 14 residues. The CDR3 DNA reads as TGTGCCAGCAGGGAACAGGGGGCAACAGATACGCAGTATTTT. This codes for CASREQGATDTQYF.

The V call is TRBV27, the J call TRBJ2-2; D is perhaps TRBD1 (6 bases). This CDR3 is built from 14 residues. Germline CDR1 reads MNHEY; CDR2 reads SMNVEV (reference sequence). Trimming took 6 bases from V and 1 from J, leaving 9 bases between them. CDR3 coding DNA: TGTGCCAGCAGCACGGACAGGAACACCGGGGAGCTGTTTTTT. It yields the protein CASSTDRNTGELFF.

J is TRBJ1-1 and V is TRBV20-1; the D gene is possibly TRBD1 (6 bases). This CDR3 comprises 11 residues. Germline V CDR1 and CDR2: DFQATT, SNEGSKA (reference sequence). V was cut by 6 bases and J by 8 bases, with 13 bases left in between. The DNA for the CDR3 is TGCAGTGCGGGAACAGGGTGGGAAGCTTTCTTT. It yields the protein CSAGTGWEAFF.

This clone was found once. The rearrangement uses TRBV2 and TRBJ1-5, with D maybe TRBD1 (5 bases). CDR3 length: 14 residues. V dropped 7 bases and J dropped 1 base, with 11 bases sitting between them. Germline lookup yields CDR1 SNHLY and CDR2 FYNNEI. This CDR3 reads CASMGSGSNQPQHF. CDR3 bases: TGTGCCAGCATGGGGTCAGGGAGCAATCAGCCCCAGCATTTT. Full variable domain (missing parts from reference TRBV2 and TRBJ1-5): EPEVTQTPSHQVTQMGQEVILRCVPISNHLYFYWYRQILGQKVEFLVSFYNNEISEKSEIFDDQFSVERPDGSNFTLKIRSTKLEDSAMYFCASMGSGSNQPQHFGDGTRLSIL.

The V gene is TRBV5-4, the J gene TRBJ2-4, with 7 positions matching TRBD2. CDR1 and CDR2 (germline): SGHNT, YYREEE (reference sequence). After removal of 0 bases from V and 0 bases from J, the junction contained 6 bases not matched to a gene. This CDR3 has 17 amino acids. As DNA, the CDR3 is TGTGCCAGCAGCTTGGCGGGGGAGGGACTAGCCAAAAACATTCAGTACTTC. Translated, it gives CASSLAGEGLAKNIQYF.

CDR3 loop: CATSDGTGGTEAFF. The DNA of the CDR3 is TGTGCCACCAGTGATGGGACAGGGGGGACTGAAGCTTTCTTT. This chain uses TRBV24-1 with TRBJ1-1; 11 bases map to TRBD1. Germline V gene sequence: CDR1 KGHDR, CDR2 SFDVKD. CDR3 size: 14 residues. V lost 3 bases to trimming and J lost 5 bases; unmatched junction nucleotides: 1.